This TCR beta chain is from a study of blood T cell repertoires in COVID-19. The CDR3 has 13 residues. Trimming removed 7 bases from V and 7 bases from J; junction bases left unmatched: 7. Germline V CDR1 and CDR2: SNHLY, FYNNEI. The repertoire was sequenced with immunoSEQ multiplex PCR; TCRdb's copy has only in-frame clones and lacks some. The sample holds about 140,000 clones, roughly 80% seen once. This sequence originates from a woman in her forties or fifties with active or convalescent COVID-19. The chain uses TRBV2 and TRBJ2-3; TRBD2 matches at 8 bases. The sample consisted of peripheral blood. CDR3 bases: TGTGCCAGCAAGAGCGGGAGTGGGTATACGCAGTATTTT. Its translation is CASKSGSGYTQYF.